The clone carrying this T cell receptor beta chain was recorded a few times. This record comes from a study of cytomegalovirus exposure and HLA in healthy donors. The germline V and J ends were trimmed by 2 bases and 7 bases, with 11 bases remaining between them. This CDR3 contains 12 residues. Germline V gene sequence: CDR1 GTSNPN, CDR2 SVGIG (reference sequence). The PCR had 60 Vbeta and 13 Jbeta primers. Here immunoSEQ multiplex PCR was the method, and the copy in TCRdb shows in-frame clones only, minus some. The sample yields 82,000 or so clones, over 9% seen once. Sequencing was performed on PBMCs. The sequence was obtained from a man between 60 and 70 years old in good health and CMV-seropositive. The rearrangement joins TRBV30 to TRBJ1-2; D unresolved. CDR3 nucleotides: TGTGCCTGGAGTCTGGTTAGTGTTGGCTACACCTTC. Translated: CAWSLVSVGYTF.